This T cell receptor beta chain was profiled in a study of cytomegalovirus exposure and HLA in healthy donors. Study-level results: Researchers reported that a few CMV-associated chains were confirmed in vitro as CMV antigen-specific. Reportedly, diagnosis of cytomegalovirus status by the classifier showed high specificity and sensitivity. The study designated 150 or so TCR beta chains cytomegalovirus-associated.

It was the approximately 130-subject validation cohort, separate from the approximately 700-subject first cohort, to which the donors belonged. Clones were sequenced by immunoSEQ multiplex PCR, and TCRdb holds only the in-frame ones, with some missing. The sample holds some 310,000 clones, roughly 88% seen once. About this clone: Its antigen remains unknown.

The CDR3 loop spans 13 amino acids. The V end lost 6 bases, the J end lost 3 bases, and 11 bases lay between the germline ends. Germline assignment: CDR1 SGHAT and CDR2 FQNNGV. V and J are TRBV11-2 and TRBJ1-1, with a possible D match to TRBD1 (6 bases). The origin of this receptor is a man aged 25 to 45 in good health and CMV-seronegative. What was sequenced was PBMCs. The CDR3 is CASSFEGDTEAFF. For the CDR3, the DNA is TGTGCCAGCAGTTTTGAGGGGGACACTGAAGCTTTCTTT.